The 4 T cell receptor beta chains in this list originate from one sample, sequenced in a study of blood T cell repertoires in COVID-19. TCRdb's table, derived via immunoSEQ multiplex PCR, lists solely in-frame clones and lacks some. The table records a few hundred thousand clones, 85% of them present only once. The source material was peripheral blood. The origin of the receptors is a man aged 50-60 years with active or convalescent COVID-19.

The chain recombines TRBV4-1 with TRBJ1-2; the match to TRBD1 covers 10 bases. Germline V lookup: CDR1 MGHRA, CDR2 YSYEKL. There are 17 residues in the CDR3. V was clipped by 1 base and J by 4 bases; unmatched bases: 9. The CDR3 DNA reads TGCGCCAGCAGCCAAGCAATCCCGGGACAGGGGTCCTATGGCTACACCTTC. It encodes CASSQAIPGQGSYGYTF.

The rearrangement uses TRBV5-1 and TRBJ1-3, with TRBD1 as a possible D gene (6 bases). V lost 1 base and J lost 4, with 15 bases in between. CDR3 length: 16 amino acids. The germline gives CDR1 SGHRS, CDR2 YFSETQ. The CDR3 loop is CASSLTQGLEGNTIYF. CDR3 coding DNA: TGCGCCAGCAGCTTGACCCAGGGGTTGGAAGGAAACACCATATATTTT.

The chain links TRBV28 to TRBJ1-5; TRBD1 might be the D (6 bases). This CDR3 spans 15 amino acids. V was cut by 6 bases and J by 4 bases, with 16 bases left in between. CDR1 and CDR2 (germline): MDHEN, SYDVKM. In DNA form, the CDR3 reads TGTGCCAGCAGAACGACAGGTACCCGAAATCAGCCCCAGCATTTT. This sequence encodes CASRTTGTRNQPQHF.

The gene calls are TRBV5-1 and TRBJ2-3, with TRBD1 matching over 7 bases. Germline lookup yields CDR1 SGHRS and CDR2 YFSETQ. J lost 6 bases, V lost 4 bases, and 5 bases had no gene match. This CDR3 spans 13 amino acids. The CDR3 reads CASSTDRADTQYF. The DNA of the CDR3 is TGCGCCAGCAGCACCGACAGGGCCGATACGCAGTATTTT. Filled out from reference TRBV5-1 and TRBJ2-3, the complete variable domain reads KAGVTQTPRYLIKTRGQQVTLSCSPISGHRSVSWYQQTPGQGLQFLFEYFSETQRNKGNFPGRFSGRQFSNSRSEMNVSTLELGDSALYLCASSTDRADTQYFGPGTRLTVL.